Presented here are 18 T cell receptor beta chains from one specimen sequenced in a study of cytomegalovirus exposure and HLA in healthy donors. Use of 60 Vbeta and 13 Jbeta primers characterized the PCR. Using immunoSEQ multiplex PCR, the repertoire was profiled, and TCRdb retains in-frame clones only, with some absent. The table records approximately 100,000 clones, about 83% of them present only once. The specimen was PBMCs. The receptors were sampled from a female donor in good health and CMV-seropositive.

This clone has a handful of counts. CDR3 sequence: CASSAGTSGINEQFF. In DNA form, the CDR3 reads TGTGCCAGCAGCGCCGGGACTAGCGGAATCAATGAGCAGTTCTTC. The chain employs TRBV9 and TRBJ2-1, with 11 bases lining up with TRBD2. The germline V gene encodes CDR1 SGDLS and CDR2 YYNGEE. J gave up 6 bases and V 3 bases, and 5 bases lay outside the gene matches. The CDR3 is made up of 15 amino acids.

This clone was recorded once. V gene TRBV6-5 combines with J gene TRBJ2-7, with 9 bases fitting TRBD1. The germline CDR1 and CDR2 sequences are MNHEY and SVGAGI. The CDR3 has 15 residues. The V gene end was trimmed by 4 bases and the J gene end by 2 bases; junction bases not matched to a gene: 6. CDR3 sequence reads: CASSSAGTGPYEQYF. For the CDR3, the DNA is TGTGCCAGCAGTTCCGCCGGGACAGGGCCCTACGAGCAGTACTTC.

The rearrangement uses TRBV10-3 and TRBJ2-1, with 10 bases aligning to TRBD1. The CDR3 is made up of 17 amino acids. V shed 3 bases and J 8 bases; nucleotides not matched to a gene: 13. Germline V CDR1 and CDR2: ENHRY, SYGVKD. CDR3 loop: CAISDSMDRGNRDEQFF. In DNA form, the CDR3 reads TGTGCCATCAGTGACTCGATGGACAGGGGGAATCGTGATGAGCAGTTCTTC.

V usage is TRBV2 and J usage is TRBJ2-2; 8 bases map to TRBD2. V was clipped by 6 bases and J by 5 bases; unmatched bases: 5. Germline CDR1 is SNHLY and CDR2 is FYNNEI. This CDR3 region has 14 residues. The CDR3 DNA sequence: TGTGCCAGCAGAACTAGCGGAGAGACCGGGGAGCTGTTTTTT. Translation: CASRTSGETGELFF.

The chain employs TRBV14 and TRBJ2-2, with D possibly being TRBD1 (5 bases). Trimming pared 1 base from V and 4 bases from J, leaving 10 bases between. The germline CDR1 and CDR2 sequences are SGHDN and FVKESK. This CDR3 spans 15 amino acids. CDR3 amino acids: CASSQAGQRTGELFF. The CDR3 region has the DNA TGTGCCAGCAGCCAAGCAGGGCAGCGCACCGGGGAGCTGTTTTTT.

Only one count was recorded for this clone. The chain joins TRBV15 to TRBJ2-1, with 12 nucleotides matching TRBD2. The CDR3 runs 15 residues. The ends lost 3 bases at V and 6 bases at J; junction bases unmatched: 3. The germline V gene has CDR1 LNHNV and CDR2 YYDKDF (reference sequence). The CDR3 sequence: CATSRTSGSSNEQFF. The CDR3 DNA follows: TGTGCCACCAGCAGGACTAGCGGGAGTAGCAATGAGCAGTTCTTC.

This clone was seen once. The rearrangement joins TRBV11-3 to TRBJ1-2; D gene uncertain. Germline CDR1 and CDR2: SGHNT and YENEEA. Trimming took 4 bases from V and 6 from J, leaving 12 bases between them. There are 13 residues in the CDR3. The CDR3 nucleotides read TGTGCCAGCAGCTACGCCGGCGGGGATGGCTACACCTTC. Translation: CASSYAGGDGYTF.

The chain joins TRBV5-1 to TRBJ2-7, with TRBD1 identical over 7 bases. The germline gives CDR1 SGHRS, CDR2 YFSETQ. V lost 2 bases to trimming and J lost 3 bases; unmatched junction nucleotides: 8. The CDR3 sequence is 15 residues long. The DNA for the CDR3 is TGCGCCAGCAGCTTCAATACAGGGGTCGGCTACGAGCAGTACTTC. This encodes CASSFNTGVGYEQYF.

V usage is TRBV4-2 and J usage is TRBJ2-4; 13 positions agree with TRBD2. In germline, CDR1 is LGHNA, CDR2 YNFKEQ. Trimming cost V 3 bases and J 1 base; bases outside gene matches: 9. CDR3 size: 19 residues. The CDR3 loop is CASSQRTSGGPGAKNIQYF. The CDR3 DNA reads TGTGCCAGCAGCCAGCGGACTAGCGGGGGCCCCGGGGCCAAAAACATTCAGTACTTC.

This sequence joins TRBV19 and TRBJ2-1, with 8 bases identical to TRBD2. Per the germline V gene, CDR1 is LNHDA and CDR2 is SQIVND (reference sequence). The CDR3 extends over 15 amino acids. V shed 6 bases, J shed 11 bases, and the junction held 15 bases outside the gene matches. CDR3 in DNA: TGTGCCAGTAGGGGGTGGGGCGGGGGGCTCAACAAGCAGTTCTTC. This translates into CASRGWGGGLNKQFF.

The chain uses TRBV6-5 and TRBJ1-5; D is unclear. This CDR3 has 12 residues. CDR1 is MNHEY and CDR2 is SVGAGI in the germline V gene. V lost 5 bases, J lost 6 bases, and 8 bases lay in between. The CDR3 DNA is TGTGCCAGCAGTAGCCCGGGTCAGCCCCAGCATTTT. Translating it yields CASSSPGQPQHF.

The rearrangement joins TRBV6-5 to TRBJ2-7; D call uncertain. Looked up from germline, CDR1 is MNHEY and CDR2 is SVGAGI. This CDR3 contains 15 residues. Trimming left V 5 bases short and J 0 bases short, with 14 bases between. Here the CDR3 DNA reads TGTGCCAGCAGTCCATTTATCGCGAGCTCCTACGAGCAGTACTTC. It translates to CASSPFIASSYEQYF.

This chain connects TRBV7-6 to TRBJ2-5, with D maybe TRBD2 (6 bases). The ends were cut back, 1 base at V and 5 bases at J, with 14 bases in the middle. This CDR3 has 15 amino acids. Germline CDR1 and CDR2: SGHVS and FNYEAQ. The CDR3 DNA is TGTGCCAGCAGCTTAGGGCGGGGTCGGTCTGAGACCCAGTACTTC. Its translation: CASSLGRGRSETQYF.

The genes are TRBV28 and TRBJ2-7, with 7 bases matching TRBD1. The CDR3 covers 12 residues. V lost 5 bases to trimming and J lost 4 bases; unmatched junction nucleotides: 2. Germline V gene sequence: CDR1 MDHEN, CDR2 SYDVKM. The CDR3 sequence: CASSPGQYEQYF. The DNA for the CDR3 is TGTGCCAGCAGTCCGGGACAGTACGAGCAGTACTTC.

This chain uses TRBV28 with TRBJ1-5, with D uncertain. The CDR3 length is 11 residues. V was pared by 4 bases and J by 9 bases, with 7 bases between. Germline V gives CDR1 MDHEN, CDR2 SYDVKM. The CDR3 DNA reads as TGTGCCAGCAGTTCCCAAATGCCCCAGCATTTT. This encodes CASSSQMPQHF. Variable domain in full (rest from reference TRBV28 and TRBJ1-5): DVKVTQSSRYLVKRTGEKVFLECVQDMDHENMFWYRQDPGLGLRLIYFSYDVKMKEKGDIPEGYSVSREKKERFSLILESASTNQTSMYLCASSSQMPQHFGDGTRLSIL.

The genes are TRBV2 and TRBJ2-3; D possibly corresponds to TRBD1 (6 bases). V dropped 11 bases and J dropped 4 bases, with 19 bases sitting between them. Germline CDR1 SNHLY, CDR2 FYNNEI. The CDR3 loop spans 14 amino acids. For the CDR3, the DNA is TGTGCCGCCATTAGGGGGAGTATAGCAGATACGCAGTATTTT. Protein sequence: CAAIRGSIADTQYF.

V gene TRBV2 combines with J gene TRBJ2-3, with TRBD2 identical over 14 bases. The germline V gene has CDR1 SNHLY and CDR2 FYNNEI. The CDR3 is 16 amino acids. V shed 6 bases, J shed 2 bases, and the junction held 4 bases outside the gene matches. The DNA for the CDR3 is TGTGCCAGCAGGAAGGGACTAGCGGGAGCCACAGATACGCAGTATTTT. Its translation: CASRKGLAGATDTQYF.

The rearrangement uses TRBV15 and TRBJ2-3; 8 bases line up with TRBD2. Germline V gives CDR1 LNHNV, CDR2 YYDKDF (reference sequence). CDR3 length: 17 amino acids. Trimming at V came to 0 bases and at J to 3 bases, leaving 8 bases not matched to a gene. CDR3: CATSRDLGGRRTDTQYF. In nucleotides, the CDR3 is TGTGCCACCAGCAGAGACCTTGGCGGGAGGAGAACAGATACGCAGTATTTT.